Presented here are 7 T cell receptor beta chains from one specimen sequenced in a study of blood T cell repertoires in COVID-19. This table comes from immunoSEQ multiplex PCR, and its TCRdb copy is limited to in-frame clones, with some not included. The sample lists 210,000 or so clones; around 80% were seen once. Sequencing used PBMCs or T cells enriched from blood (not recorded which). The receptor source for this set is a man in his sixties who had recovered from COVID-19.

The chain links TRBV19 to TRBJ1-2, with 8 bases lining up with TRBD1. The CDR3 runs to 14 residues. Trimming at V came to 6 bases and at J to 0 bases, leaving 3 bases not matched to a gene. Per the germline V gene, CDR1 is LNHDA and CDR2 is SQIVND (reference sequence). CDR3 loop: CASSRTGTNYGYTF. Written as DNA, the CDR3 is TGTGCCAGTAGCCGGACAGGGACTAACTATGGCTACACCTTC.

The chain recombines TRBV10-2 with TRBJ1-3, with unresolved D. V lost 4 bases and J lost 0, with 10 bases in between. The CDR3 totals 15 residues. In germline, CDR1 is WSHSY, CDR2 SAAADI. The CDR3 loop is CASSGAVNSGNTIYF. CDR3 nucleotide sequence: TGCGCCAGCAGTGGGGCTGTCAACTCTGGAAACACCATATATTTT.

The CDR3: CASSPAQASYEQYF. The CDR3 coding sequence is TGTGCCAGCTCACCAGCACAGGCCTCCTACGAGCAGTACTTC. The rearrangement joins TRBV18 to TRBJ2-7, with TRBD1 as a possible D gene (5 bases). The CDR3 is made up of 14 amino acids. Germline values: CDR1 KGHSH, CDR2 LQKENI. The ends were cut back, 2 bases at V and 0 bases at J, with 8 bases in the middle.

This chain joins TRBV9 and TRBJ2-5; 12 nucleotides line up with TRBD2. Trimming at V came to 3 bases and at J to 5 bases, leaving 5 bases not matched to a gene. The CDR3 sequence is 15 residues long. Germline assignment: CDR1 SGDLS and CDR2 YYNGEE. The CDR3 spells CASSARTSGAETQYF. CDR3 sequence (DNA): TGTGCCAGCAGCGCCAGGACTAGCGGGGCGGAGACCCAGTACTTC.

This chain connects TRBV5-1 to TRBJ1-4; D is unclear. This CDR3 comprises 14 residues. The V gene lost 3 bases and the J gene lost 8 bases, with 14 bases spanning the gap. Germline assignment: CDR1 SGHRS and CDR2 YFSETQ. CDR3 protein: CASSSRASYEKLFF. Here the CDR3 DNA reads TGCGCCAGCAGCTCTCGCGCCTCCTACGAAAAACTGTTTTTT.

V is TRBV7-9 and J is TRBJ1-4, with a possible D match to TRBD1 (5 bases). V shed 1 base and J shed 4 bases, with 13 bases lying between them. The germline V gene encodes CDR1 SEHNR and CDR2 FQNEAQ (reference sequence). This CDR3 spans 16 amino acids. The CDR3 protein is CASSLDPAGNNEKLFF. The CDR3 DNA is TGTGCCAGCAGCTTAGACCCCGCAGGGAATAATGAAAAACTGTTTTTT.

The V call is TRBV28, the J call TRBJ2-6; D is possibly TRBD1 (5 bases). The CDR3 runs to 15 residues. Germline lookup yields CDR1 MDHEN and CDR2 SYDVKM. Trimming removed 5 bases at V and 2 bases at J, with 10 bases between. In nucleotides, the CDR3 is TGTGCCAGCAGTGCCCAGGGTCCTGGGGCCAACGTCCTGACTTTC. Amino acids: CASSAQGPGANVLTF.